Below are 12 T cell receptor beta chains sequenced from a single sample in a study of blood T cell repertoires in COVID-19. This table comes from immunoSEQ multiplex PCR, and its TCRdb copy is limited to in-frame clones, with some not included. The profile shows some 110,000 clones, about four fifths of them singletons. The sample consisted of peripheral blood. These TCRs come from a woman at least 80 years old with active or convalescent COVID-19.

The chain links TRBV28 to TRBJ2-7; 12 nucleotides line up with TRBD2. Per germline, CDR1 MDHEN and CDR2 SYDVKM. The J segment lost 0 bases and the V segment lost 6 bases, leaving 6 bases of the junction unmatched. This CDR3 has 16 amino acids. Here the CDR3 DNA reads TGTGCCAGCAGCCACACTAGCGGGGGGAGCTCCTACGAGCAGTACTTC. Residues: CASSHTSGGSSYEQYF.

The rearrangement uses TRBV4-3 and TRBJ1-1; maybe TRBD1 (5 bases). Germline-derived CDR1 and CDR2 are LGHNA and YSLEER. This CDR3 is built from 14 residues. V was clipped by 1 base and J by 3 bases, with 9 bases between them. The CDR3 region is CASSQGIQDTEAFF. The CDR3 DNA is TGCGCCAGCAGCCAAGGAATACAGGACACTGAAGCTTTCTTT.

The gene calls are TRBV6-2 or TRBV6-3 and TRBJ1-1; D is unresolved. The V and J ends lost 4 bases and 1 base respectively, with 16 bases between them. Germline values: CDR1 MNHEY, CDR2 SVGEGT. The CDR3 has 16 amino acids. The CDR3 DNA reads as TGTGCCAGCAGTTTTCTCCCCGGGGTCCCGAACACTGAAGCTTTCTTT. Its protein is CASSFLPGVPNTEAFF.

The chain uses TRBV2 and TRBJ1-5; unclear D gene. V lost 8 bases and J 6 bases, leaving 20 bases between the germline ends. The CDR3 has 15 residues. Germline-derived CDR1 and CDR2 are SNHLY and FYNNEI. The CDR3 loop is CASGSDSWRFQPQHF. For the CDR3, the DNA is TGTGCCAGCGGAAGTGACTCCTGGAGGTTTCAGCCCCAGCATTTT.

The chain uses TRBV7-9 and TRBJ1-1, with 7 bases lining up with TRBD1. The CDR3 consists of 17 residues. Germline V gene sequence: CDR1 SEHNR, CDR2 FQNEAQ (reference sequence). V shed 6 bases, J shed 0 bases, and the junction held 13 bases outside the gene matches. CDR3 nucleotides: TGTGCCAGCAGTATATTGAGGGACAGTATAATGAACACTGAAGCTTTCTTT. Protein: CASSILRDSIMNTEAFF.

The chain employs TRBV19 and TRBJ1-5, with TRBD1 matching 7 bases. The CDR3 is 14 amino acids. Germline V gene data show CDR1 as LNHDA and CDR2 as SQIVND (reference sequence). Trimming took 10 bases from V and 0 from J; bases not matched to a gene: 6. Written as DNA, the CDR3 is TGTGCCACCACGGGACAGCCTAGCAATCAGCCCCAGCATTTT. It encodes CATTGQPSNQPQHF.

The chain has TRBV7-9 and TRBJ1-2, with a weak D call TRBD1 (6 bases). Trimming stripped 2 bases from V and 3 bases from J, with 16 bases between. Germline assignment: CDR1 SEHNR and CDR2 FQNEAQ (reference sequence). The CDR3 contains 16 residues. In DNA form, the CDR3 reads TGTGCCAGCAGCTTAACAGGGCAGACCGGGGACTATGGCTACACCTTC. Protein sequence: CASSLTGQTGDYGYTF.

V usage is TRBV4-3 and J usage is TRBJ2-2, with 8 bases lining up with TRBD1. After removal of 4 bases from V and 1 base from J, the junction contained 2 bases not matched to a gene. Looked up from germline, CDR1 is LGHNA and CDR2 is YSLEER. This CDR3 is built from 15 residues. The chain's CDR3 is CASSPGTGNTGELFF. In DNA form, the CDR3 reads TGCGCCAGCAGCCCCGGGACAGGGAACACCGGGGAGCTGTTTTTT.

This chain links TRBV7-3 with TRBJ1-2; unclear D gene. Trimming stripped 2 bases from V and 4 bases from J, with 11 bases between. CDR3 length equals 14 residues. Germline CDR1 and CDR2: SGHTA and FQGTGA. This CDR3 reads CASSLYTRVYGYTF. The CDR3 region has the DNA TGTGCCAGCAGCTTATACACCCGGGTCTATGGCTACACCTTC.

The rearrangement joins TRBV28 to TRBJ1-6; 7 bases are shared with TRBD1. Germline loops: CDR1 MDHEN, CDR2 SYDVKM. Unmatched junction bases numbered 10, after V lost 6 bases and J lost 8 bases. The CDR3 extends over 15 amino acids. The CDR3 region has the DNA TGTGCCAGCAGGGGAAGCAGGGGGAAGGATTCACCCCTCCACTTT. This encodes CASRGSRGKDSPLHF.

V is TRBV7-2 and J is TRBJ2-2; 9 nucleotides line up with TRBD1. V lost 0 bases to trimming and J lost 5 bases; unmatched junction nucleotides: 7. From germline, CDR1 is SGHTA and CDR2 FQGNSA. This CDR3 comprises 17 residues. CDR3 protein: CASSLAFGTGRTGELFF. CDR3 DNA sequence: TGTGCCAGCAGCTTAGCGTTCGGGACAGGGCGAACCGGGGAGCTGTTTTTT. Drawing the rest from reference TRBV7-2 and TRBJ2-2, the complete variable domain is GAGVSQSPSNKVTEKGKDVELRCDPISGHTALYWYRQSLGQGLEFLIYFQGNSAPDKSGLPSDRFSAERTGGSVSTLTIQRTQQEDSAVYLCASSLAFGTGRTGELFFGEGSRLTVL.

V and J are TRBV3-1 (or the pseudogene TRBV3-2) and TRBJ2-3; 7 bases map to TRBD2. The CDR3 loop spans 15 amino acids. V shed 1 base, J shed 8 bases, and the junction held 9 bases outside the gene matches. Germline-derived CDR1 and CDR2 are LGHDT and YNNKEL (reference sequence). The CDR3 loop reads CASSQGLAQAGTQYF. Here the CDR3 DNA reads TGTGCCAGCAGCCAAGGACTAGCCCAAGCTGGTACGCAGTATTTT.